Each of the 24 T cell receptor beta chains below was sequenced from the same sample in a study of cytomegalovirus exposure and HLA in healthy donors. The PCR used 60 Vbeta and 13 Jbeta primers. Profiling relied on immunoSEQ multiplex PCR, and the TCRdb table lists in-frame clones only, not all of them. The sample shows some 120,000 clones, about 80% of them seen only once. Material: PBMCs. The receptor set was obtained from a man aged 25-40 years in good health and CMV-seronegative.

By share, this clone ranks as medium-sized (0.01 to 0.1%). The rearrangement uses TRBV6-4 and TRBJ2-1, with 8 bases that match TRBD2. Trimming took 3 bases from V and 2 from J; bases not matched to a gene: 3. The germline V gene has CDR1 MRHNA and CDR2 SNTAGT. The CDR3 is made up of 15 amino acids. CDR3 region: CASSEFGRAYNEQFF. In DNA form, the CDR3 reads TGTGCCAGCAGTGAATTCGGGAGGGCCTACAATGAGCAGTTCTTC.

The chain links TRBV7-2 to TRBJ2-7; 7 bases agree with TRBD2. CDR3 size: 13 residues. J gave up 3 bases and V 6 bases, and 5 bases lay outside the gene matches. Germline V gene sequence: CDR1 SGHTA, CDR2 FQGNSA. CDR3: CASSPTSVYEQYF. The CDR3 DNA reads TGTGCCAGCAGTCCAACTAGCGTCTACGAGCAGTACTTC.

The genes are TRBV10-3 and TRBJ1-4; TRBD1 might be the D (5 bases). With 6 bases removed from V and 0 bases from J, the gap between germline ends came to 11 bases. The germline CDR1 and CDR2 sequences are ENHRY and SYGVKD. The CDR3 has 15 residues. CDR3 protein: CAIRHDSATNEKLFF. The CDR3 DNA follows: TGTGCCATCAGACACGACAGCGCAACTAATGAAAAACTGTTTTTT.

The chain uses TRBV4-3 and TRBJ2-3, with TRBD1 matching 9 bases. The CDR3 spans 16 residues. Losses at the gene ends were 8 bases for V and 2 bases for J; bases not matched to a gene: 11. Germline-derived CDR1 and CDR2 are LGHNA and YSLEER. CDR3 sequence: CASRSLRDRDTDTQYF. The CDR3 DNA follows: TGCGCCAGCCGCTCACTCCGGGACAGGGACACAGATACGCAGTATTTT.

This rearrangement joins TRBV19 to TRBJ2-5, with 14 bases that match TRBD2. The length of the CDR3 is 16 residues. From germline, CDR1 is LNHDA and CDR2 SQIVND (reference sequence). Unmatched junction bases numbered 2, after V lost 1 base and J lost 4 bases. Here the CDR3 reads CASSIGGLAGVETQYF. CDR3 in DNA: TGTGCCAGTAGTATAGGGGGACTAGCGGGAGTAGAGACCCAGTACTTC.

The CDR3 DNA follows: TGTGCCTGGACCCAACCTGGGACAGGGCCTGGCGAGCAGTACTTC. It is translated as CAWTQPGTGPGEQYF. This chain uses TRBV30 with TRBJ2-7, with 9 bases lining up with TRBD1. The CDR3 loop spans 15 amino acids. The germline gives CDR1 GTSNPN, CDR2 SVGIG (reference sequence). V lost 4 bases to trimming and J lost 6 bases; unmatched junction nucleotides: 13.

V gene TRBV5-4 combines with J gene TRBJ1-1, with D perhaps TRBD1 (6 bases). Germline CDR1 SGHNT, CDR2 YYREEE (reference sequence). V was cut by 0 bases and J by 1 base, with 7 bases left in between. The CDR3 has 14 residues. The CDR3 spells CASSLAGANTEAFF. Here the CDR3 DNA reads TGTGCCAGCAGCTTGGCAGGGGCGAACACTGAAGCTTTCTTT.

This chain links TRBV9 with TRBJ2-7; 14 positions agree with TRBD2. CDR1 and CDR2 (germline): SGDLS, YYNGEE. Losses at the gene ends were 3 bases for V and 7 bases for J; bases not matched to a gene: 9. The CDR3 extends over 16 amino acids. The CDR3 region is CASSETAGLAGVEQYF. The CDR3 bases are TGTGCCAGCAGCGAAACAGCGGGACTAGCGGGAGTTGAGCAGTACTTC.

The V and J genes are TRBV5-4 and TRBJ2-7; TRBD2 might be the D (6 bases). This CDR3 spans 16 amino acids. V dropped 0 bases and J dropped 1 base, with 14 bases sitting between them. Per germline, CDR1 SGHNT and CDR2 YYREEE (reference sequence). In DNA form, the CDR3 reads TGTGCCAGCAGCTTGGAGGTGGGGGGTCATTCCTACGAGCAGTACTTC. It is translated as CASSLEVGGHSYEQYF.

V usage is TRBV29-1 and J usage is TRBJ1-1; no definite D call. The CDR3 has 10 residues. The V end was cut by 5 bases, the J end by 5 bases, with 6 bases between. Germline V gene data show CDR1 as SQVTM and CDR2 as ANQGSEA. CDR3 residues: CSVRTTEAFF. The CDR3 DNA follows: TGCAGCGTTAGGACTACTGAAGCTTTCTTT.

The CDR3 protein is CASSLGVGDTTYEQYF. The CDR3, as DNA: TGTGCCAGCAGCTTAGGGGTTGGGGACACCACCTACGAGCAGTACTTC. The chain has TRBV13 and TRBJ2-7; D possibly corresponds to TRBD1 (6 bases). The CDR3 has 16 amino acids. Between the trimmed V and J ends, which lost 0 bases and 2 bases, there was a span of 14 bases. Germline values: CDR1 PRHDT, CDR2 FYEKMQ (reference sequence). Variable domain in full (rest from reference TRBV13 and TRBJ2-7): AAGVIQSPRHLIKEKRETATLKCYPIPRHDTVYWYQQGPGQDPQFLISFYEKMQSDKGSIPDRFSAQQFSDYHSELNMSSLELGDSALYFCASSLGVGDTTYEQYFGPGTRLTVT.

The chain links TRBV7-2 to TRBJ1-6; 8 nucleotides match TRBD1. Germline V gene data show CDR1 as SGHTA and CDR2 as FQGNSA. Losses at the gene ends were 4 bases for V and 10 bases for J; bases not matched to a gene: 9. The CDR3 extends over 15 amino acids. The CDR3 protein is CASSSGQGLSSPLHF. The DNA of the CDR3 is TGTGCCAGCAGCTCCGGACAGGGACTTTCCTCACCCCTCCACTTT.

V gene TRBV27 combines with J gene TRBJ1-6; D is uncertain. CDR3 size: 14 residues. Germline-derived CDR1 and CDR2 are MNHEY and SMNVEV (reference sequence). V lost 5 bases to trimming and J lost 4 bases, with 9 bases between them. The CDR3 DNA reads TGTGCCAGCAGTCCGAATCAGTATAATTCACCCCTCCACTTT. This encodes CASSPNQYNSPLHF.

The V and J genes are TRBV5-1 and TRBJ2-1; 8 nucleotides align to TRBD2. Germline V lookup: CDR1 SGHRS, CDR2 YFSETQ. V dropped 3 bases and J dropped 7; count of bases not matched to a gene: 9. There are 15 residues in the CDR3. The CDR3 DNA reads TGCGCCAGCAGCTGGCCCGGGACTAGAACAAATGAGCAGTTCTTC. It encodes CASSWPGTRTNEQFF.

The chain joins TRBV19 to TRBJ1-1; 7 bases agree with TRBD1. Unmatched junction bases numbered 7, after V lost 6 bases and J lost 0 bases. Germline loops: CDR1 LNHDA, CDR2 SQIVND (reference sequence). CDR3 length equals 15 residues. CDR3 nucleotide sequence: TGTGCCAGTAGCCGCACGGGACAGATGAACACTGAAGCTTTCTTT. Its translation: CASSRTGQMNTEAFF.

The rearrangement uses TRBV5-1 and TRBJ2-2; D may be TRBD2 (6 bases). Per germline, CDR1 SGHRS and CDR2 YFSETQ. The CDR3 consists of 13 residues. V lost 4 bases and J lost 4, with 8 bases in between. The CDR3 loop is CASSQGGTGELFF. Written as DNA, the CDR3 is TGCGCCAGCAGCCAGGGAGGCACCGGGGAGCTGTTTTTT.

The chain is built from TRBV28 and TRBJ2-7; D is possibly TRBD2 (5 bases). Germline V gene lookup returns CDR1 MDHEN and CDR2 SYDVKM. The CDR3 has 12 amino acids. The V end was cut by 8 bases, the J end by 1 base, with 9 bases between. The DNA for the CDR3 is TGTGCCAGCTCGGAGGCTTCCTACGAGCAGTACTTC. Translating it yields CASSEASYEQYF.

The V and J genes are TRBV11-3 and TRBJ2-3; D is possibly TRBD1 (6 bases). Between the trimmed V and J ends, which lost 4 bases and 2 bases, there was a span of 13 bases. This CDR3 is 15 amino acids long. Germline-derived CDR1 and CDR2 are SGHNT and YENEEA. The CDR3 nucleotides read TGTGCCAGCAGCTCGTCGGGACACATCACAGATACGCAGTATTTT. Protein: CASSSSGHITDTQYF. The entire variable domain, with the rest obtained from reference TRBV11-3 and TRBJ2-3, is as follows: EAGVVQSPRYKIIEKKQPVAFWCNPISGHNTLYWYLQNLGQGPELLIRYENEEAVDDSQLPKDRFSAERLKGVDSTLKIQPAELGDSAVYLCASSSSGHITDTQYFGPGTRLTVL.

V and J are TRBV4-3 and TRBJ2-2, with D tentatively TRBD1 (6 bases). Germline CDR1 and CDR2: LGHNA and YSLEER. The length of the CDR3 is 15 residues. Trimming removed 0 bases from V and 6 bases from J, with 11 bases in between. This CDR3 is CASSQERQVPGELFF. The CDR3 DNA reads TGCGCCAGCAGCCAAGAAAGACAGGTCCCCGGGGAGCTGTTTTTT.

J is TRBJ1-4 and V is TRBV5-1; possible D gene TRBD1, 5 bases. Germline V gene lookup returns CDR1 SGHRS and CDR2 YFSETQ. This CDR3 contains 13 residues. The V end was cut by 2 bases, the J end by 5 bases, with 7 bases between. CDR3 nucleotides: TGCGCCAGCAGCTTATCAGGGAATGAAAAACTGTTTTTT. Its protein is CASSLSGNEKLFF.

The rearrangement joins TRBV4-3 to TRBJ2-3; the D gene is possibly TRBD2 (5 bases). The CDR3 consists of 18 residues. The germline V gene encodes CDR1 LGHNA and CDR2 YSLEER. Trimming cost V 0 bases and J 6 bases, with 22 bases left between them. The CDR3 bases are TGCGCCAGCAGCCAAGAGTTGAGCGGCGCCCATATATCGGATACGCAGTATTTT. Its protein product is CASSQELSGAHISDTQYF.

The chain is built from TRBV9 and TRBJ2-5; 10 bases match TRBD2. J was trimmed by 4 bases and V by 0 bases; bases with no gene match: 9. CDR1 is SGDLS, CDR2 YYNGEE, per germline. CDR3 length: 17 amino acids. CDR3 sequence (DNA): TGTGCCAGCAGCGTAGGACTAGCGGGCCACGGGGGAGAGACCCAGTACTTC. Amino acid sequence: CASSVGLAGHGGETQYF. The full variable domain, its missing parts supplied by reference TRBV9 and TRBJ2-5, is DSGVTQTPKHLITATGQRVTLRCSPRSGDLSVYWYQQSLDQGLQFLIQYYNGEERAKGNILERFSAQQFPDLHSELNLSSLELGDSALYFCASSVGLAGHGGETQYFGPGTRLLVL.

The chain joins TRBV30 to TRBJ1-1; TRBD1 is a possible D gene (5 bases). The germline CDR1 and CDR2 sequences are GTSNPN and SVGIG (reference sequence). This CDR3 has 15 amino acids. Between the trimmed V and J ends, which lost 4 bases and 0 bases, there was a span of 15 bases. In DNA, the CDR3 is TGTGCCTGGAAAGGGGCCGTACGCATGAACACTGAAGCTTTCTTT. Protein product: CAWKGAVRMNTEAFF.

The V call is TRBV19, the J call TRBJ2-7; 7 nucleotides align to TRBD2. Germline V lookup: CDR1 LNHDA, CDR2 SQIVND (reference sequence). Trimming at V came to 2 bases and at J to 2 bases, leaving 3 bases not matched to a gene. There are 14 residues in the CDR3. The CDR3 DNA reads as TGTGCCAGTAGTATAAGCGGGGATACCTACGAGCAGTACTTC. Translating it yields CASSISGDTYEQYF.